This TCR beta chain emerged from a study of blood T cells in healthy people across ages (dated by TCRdb to the mid-2010s). At the level of the whole study: In model experiments, template switching captured about one uniquely barcoded TCR beta cDNA molecule for every two T cells. Age-related changes in TCR beta repertoire diversity were measured in the study by deep sequencing normalized with unique cDNA molecular identifiers. The donors were divided into four age groups: young (average around 15 years), middle-aged (approximately 39), aged (approximately 62) and long-lived (more than 75). To avoid experimental bias, donors of different ages were randomly spread across the sequencing lanes. For two donors (one aged 18 to 29 and one aged 80 or older), the study analyzed two additional independent replicas of 1 million unique cDNA reads from the same blood draw. Findings and caveats that apply to the study as a whole: Compared with the aged group, the long-lived group had more naive CD4+ T cells, fewer expanded clones and increased TCR diversity, suggesting age selection. Observed TCR beta diversity per million T cells fell roughly linearly with age, and a significant reduction was already apparent by age around 40. Bulk unsorted PBMC profiling prevented conclusive comparison of naive and antigen-experienced compartments. Estimates of total diversity based on one million sequenced T cells were regarded as lower bounds and as underestimates. A strong correlation was found between observed TCR beta diversity and the percentage of naive T cells measured by flow cytometry. Donor CMV infection status was unknown, potentially confounding age-related changes in expanded clonotypes.

Systemically healthy Caucasian individuals from Russia, about 38 in total and aged roughly 6 to 100 years, were included as donors. Each donor gave ten milliliters of peripheral blood, collected into EDTA-treated Vacutainer tubes. Ficoll-Paque density-gradient centrifugation was used to isolate PBMCs, with at least 7 million per sample. Total RNA, at least 6 micrograms per sample, was extracted from PBMCs with Trizol reagent. The percentages of naive CD45RAhigh/CD27high T cells were determined by flow cytometry on a PBMC aliquot from every donor. The library was built by means of 5' RACE. Data came from an Illumina HiSeq 2500. A second 7 to 11 cycle PCR used a sample-barcoded 5' primer and a J-beta primer mix. A template-switch 5' adaptor carrying 12 random nucleotides introduced a unique molecular identifier onto each TCR beta cDNA molecule. At least 2.5 million CDR3-containing paired-end reads were obtained from each sample. All of the RNA was converted into first-strand cDNA using the Mint cDNA synthesis kit, with a TRBC-specific oligonucleotide serving as the primer. Following uracil-DNA glycosylase treatment, all cDNA underwent a first 18-cycle PCR with the universal primers M1SS and BC2_uni_R. The source study handled its data this way. Normalization of each sample was performed by random selection of 1 million high-quality reads, each carrying a distinct molecular identifier. Reads sharing molecular identifiers were discarded rather than binned into consensus sequences. MiTCR, set to a Q25 quality threshold and the strictest error-elimination algorithm, was used for CDR3 identification, clonotype clustering and error correction. A nonparametric unseen species model using Euler transformation provided a lower-bound estimate of total TCR beta diversity. TCRdb handled the public reads itself, with Q25 trimming in fastp and clone calling in MiXCR, and kept productive beta chains. Entries that share a CDR3 protein sequence are merged under the most common genes and DNA. TCRdb's processing, not the authors' own work, is the source of the V and J calls. Counted in this sample were about 1,600,000 distinct CDR3 sequences; roughly 40% of them appeared once. Together, the top ten hold approximately 7.9% of the sample.

The germline V gene sets CDR1 to LGHNT and CDR2 to FRNRAP. Spanning cysteine to phenylalanine, the CDR3 consists of 14 amino acids. The kept DNA is CDR3 alone, 42 bases in frame from the first base. V sheds 6 bases and J sheds 5 bases, leaving 14 bases between their ends. Worth noting for this clonotype: No cognate antigen has been identified for it. Base quality data are lacking; no much larger clone is found one base away.

The chain uses TRBV12-5 and TRBJ2-1, with TRBD2 tentatively as D gene (7 bases match). The receptor's source is a woman under 30 in good health. The sample consisted of blood. The DNA sequence is TGTGCTAGTGGACTGGGGGGGGCGGACAATGAGCAGTTCTTC. It specifies CASGLGGADNEQFF.